This T cell receptor (beta chain) was sequenced during a study of T cell responses to AZD1222 COVID-19 vaccine. Study-wide points: Increased Spike-specific TCR breadth and depth were observed after two AZD1222 doses. White British ancestry dominated among donors, who included more females, and clonal diversity was possibly underestimated. Dominant CD4 TCR responses targeted spike regions 160-218 and 743-854. Epitopes outside B.1.351 and B.1.1.7 mutated regions reportedly drew nearly half of spike TCRs.

Worth noting for this clone: What it binds is unknown.

The CDR3 has 13 residues. The V and J ends lost 1 base and 6 bases respectively, with 9 bases between them. From germline, CDR1 is SGHTA and CDR2 FQGNSA. The assay was immunoSEQ multiplex PCR, and TCRdb's table has in-frame clones only and misses some. The sample carries around 77,000 clones, 87% recorded once. This TCR derives from an adult in good health. This material consisted of peripheral blood, taken on day 0 of AZD1222 vaccination. V gene TRBV7-2 combines with J gene TRBJ1-1; tentative D call: TRBD1 (5 bases). The CDR3 nucleotides read TGTGCCAGCAGCTTAGTTGGGGGAGCTGAAGCTTTCTTT. As protein: CASSLVGGAEAFF.